These 5 T cell receptor beta chains were sequenced from one sample in a study of T cell repertoires in aging, cancer and after chemotherapy. A mixed TRB-A/B primer pool amplified rearranged TRB by multiplex touch-down PCR. One entry per CDR3 protein, called by TCRdb with MiXCR from the multiplex PCR reads. This table holds roughly 2,000 distinct CDR3 sequences, roughly 18% found once. TCR beta rearrangements were amplified from peripheral blood genomic DNA. Sequenced input: blood. The receptors were gathered from a human donor with a solid tumor.

In regard to this clonotype: A much larger clone is a single base away; this may be a read error. The rearrangement joins TRBV15 to TRBJ1-3; tentative D call: TRBD1 (5 bases). Per germline, CDR1 LNHNV and CDR2 YYDKDF (reference sequence). The CDR3 is 16 amino acids. The CDR3 loop reads CATCRDSAGAGNTIYF. CDR3 coding DNA: TGTGCCACCTGCAGAGACTCAGCGGGGGCTGGAAACACCATATATTTT.

This clonotype was recorded a few times. The chain combines TRBV20-1 with TRBJ2-5; D not resolved. The V gene lost 6 bases and the J gene lost 1 base, with 12 bases spanning the gap. The germline CDR1 and CDR2 sequences are DFQATT and SNEGSKA (reference sequence). This CDR3 spans 13 amino acids. The CDR3 is CSAQKDLQETQYF. The DNA of the CDR3 is TGCAGTGCCCAAAAGGACCTCCAAGAGACCCAGTACTTC.

In this sample, this clonotype is medium-sized. The rearrangement uses TRBV19 and TRBJ2-5; 7 nucleotides line up with TRBD2. Per germline, CDR1 LNHDA and CDR2 SQIVND (reference sequence). V trimming: 2 bases; J trimming: 0 bases; junction bases outside the gene matches: 0. The CDR3 has 14 amino acids. The CDR3 coding sequence is TGTGCCAGTAGTATACGGGGGGACCAAGAGACCCAGTACTTC. Its protein is CASSIRGDQETQYF.

This sequence joins TRBV18 and TRBJ2-2; D unresolved. Germline V gene data show CDR1 as KGHSH and CDR2 as LQKENI. Deletions cut 6 bases from V and 0 bases from J, with 8 bases between. The CDR3 totals 14 residues. Written as DNA, the CDR3 is TGTGCCAGCTCCCCAGCGACGAACACCGGGGAGCTGTTTTTT. Translation: CASSPATNTGELFF.

V and J are TRBV15 and TRBJ1-1; possible D gene TRBD1, 6 bases. CDR1 is LNHNV and CDR2 is YYDKDF in the germline V gene (reference sequence). V was shortened by 5 bases and J by 3 bases, with 19 bases between the two germline ends. The CDR3 has 16 residues. This CDR3 is CATSSPKLRGDTEAFF. DNA for the CDR3: TGTGCCACCAGCTCCCCAAAGTTGAGGGGGGACACTGAAGCTTTCTTT.